This TCR beta chain was obtained from a study of cytomegalovirus exposure and HLA in healthy donors. Findings of the study overall: Previously analyzed data showed that most TCR beta V segments were productive at a frequency of about 87% or about 30%.

With 60 Vbeta and 13 Jbeta primers, the PCR was carried out. Per the study methods: The count from a later analysis was about 80 million unique TCR beta chains, approximately 9.9 million of them shared. Profiled with immunoSEQ multiplex PCR; TCRdb holds only in-frame clones, not every one. V, J and clone size derive from that table, while D and trimming were established from the DNA sequence. The repertoire holds under 200,000 clones, with 65% to 70% as singletons. Germline V gene lookup returns CDR1 SGHNT and CDR2 YYREEE (reference sequence). The CDR3 has 16 residues. V shed 4 bases and J 3 bases; nucleotides not matched to a gene: 10. This clone appeared a few times. Its antigen is unidentified.

This chain connects TRBV5-4 to TRBJ2-3, with 8 bases aligning to TRBD2. Sequencing was performed on PBMCs. This receptor was taken from a young woman in good health and CMV-seropositive. In nucleotides, the CDR3 is TGTGCCAGCAGCAAAAAAGCGGGGGCTTTGACAGATACGCAGTATTTT. Amino acid sequence: CASSKKAGALTDTQYF.